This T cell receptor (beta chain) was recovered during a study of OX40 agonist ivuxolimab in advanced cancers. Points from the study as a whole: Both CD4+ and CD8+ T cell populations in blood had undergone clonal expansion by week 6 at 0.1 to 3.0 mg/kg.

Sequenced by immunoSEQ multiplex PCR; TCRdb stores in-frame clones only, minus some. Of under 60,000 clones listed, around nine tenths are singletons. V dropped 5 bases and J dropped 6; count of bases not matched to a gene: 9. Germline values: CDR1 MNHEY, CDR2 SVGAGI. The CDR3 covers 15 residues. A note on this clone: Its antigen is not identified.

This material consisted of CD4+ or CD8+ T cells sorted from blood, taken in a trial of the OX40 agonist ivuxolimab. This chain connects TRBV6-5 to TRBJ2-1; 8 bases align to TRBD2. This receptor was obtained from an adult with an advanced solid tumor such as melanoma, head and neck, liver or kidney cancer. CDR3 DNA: TGTGCCAGCAGTATAGCGGGAACCGGGGTCAATGAGCAGTTCTTC. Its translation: CASSIAGTGVNEQFF.